Below are 6 T cell receptor beta chains sequenced from a single sample in a study of shared clonotypes between healthy human individuals. Only in-frame clones appear in the TCRdb table, and some are missing; sequencing was by immunoSEQ multiplex PCR. The sample shows approximately 2,300,000 clones, 92% of them seen only once. The sample taken for sequencing was naive CD4+ T cells from PBMCs. Subset indicated: CD45RA+ positively selected. The receptors here all came from a man aged 18 to 29 in good health. Some clones in this sample may be carry-over from other donors' samples.

The V and J genes are TRBV28 and TRBJ2-7; D perhaps matches TRBD2 (5 bases). The V gene lost 5 bases and the J gene lost 2 bases, with 13 bases spanning the gap. CDR1 MDHEN and CDR2 SYDVKM come from the germline V gene. The CDR3 is made up of 14 amino acids. The CDR3 region has the DNA TGTGCCAGCAGTCTCCCGGAGGCCCCCTACGAGCAGTACTTC. It translates to CASSLPEAPYEQYF.

The chain couples TRBV18 to TRBJ2-5, with 10 nucleotides matching TRBD1. In germline, CDR1 is KGHSH, CDR2 LQKENI. This CDR3 contains 14 residues. J gave up 5 bases and V 5 bases, and 5 bases lay outside the gene matches. CDR3 bases: TGTGCCAGCTCAGACAGGGGGCACGACGAGACCCAGTACTTC. It specifies CASSDRGHDETQYF.

V gene TRBV4-2 combines with J gene TRBJ2-1; D gene uncertain. V was pared by 0 bases and J by 0 bases, with 12 bases between. Germline CDR1 and CDR2: LGHNA and YNFKEQ. The CDR3 spans 17 residues. The CDR3: CASSQEPASSSYNEQFF. The CDR3 coding sequence is TGTGCCAGCAGCCAAGAACCGGCCTCCAGCTCCTACAATGAGCAGTTCTTC.

The CDR3 DNA follows: TGTGCCAGCAGCCCCATGAGTCAGCCCCAGCATTTT. Translated, it gives CASSPMSQPQHF. The chain couples TRBV5-8 to TRBJ1-5; the D is unclear. Trimming pared 4 bases from V and 6 bases from J, leaving 8 bases between. CDR1 is SGHTS and CDR2 is YDEGEE in the germline V gene. CDR3 length: 12 amino acids.

J is TRBJ2-3 and V is TRBV5-8, with TRBD1 matching over 9 bases. Unmatched junction bases numbered 6, after V lost 4 bases and J lost 6 bases. This CDR3 region has 14 residues. The V gene's germline CDR1 is SGHTS and CDR2 YDEGEE. The CDR3 DNA is TGTGCCAGCAGCCGGGGACAGGGTTTGGATACGCAGTATTTT. It encodes CASSRGQGLDTQYF.

This rearrangement joins TRBV10-1 to TRBJ2-3, with TRBD1 as a possible D gene (6 bases). With 2 bases removed from V and 6 bases from J, the gap between germline ends came to 24 bases. Germline values: CDR1 WNHNN, CDR2 SYGVQD (reference sequence). The CDR3 extends over 18 amino acids. CDR3 in DNA: TGCGCCAGCAGTGAGGGGAGAACAGGGAACTTTCTCCTGGATACGCAGTATTTT. Its translation: CASSEGRTGNFLLDTQYF.